A single sample is the source of the 8 T cell receptor beta chains below, sequenced in a study of blood T cell repertoires in COVID-19. This table comes from immunoSEQ multiplex PCR, and its TCRdb copy is limited to in-frame clones, with some not included. This table holds 250,000 or so clones, nearly 95% found once. The sequencing sample was made of peripheral blood. All receptors derive from a man under 40 with COVID-19, enrolled during active disease.

The chain combines TRBV10-1 with TRBJ2-7, with D tentatively TRBD1 (5 bases). The germline CDR1 and CDR2 sequences are WNHNN and SYGVQD (reference sequence). V was trimmed by 10 bases and J by 2 bases, leaving 18 bases between them. The CDR3 has 14 residues. CDR3 coding DNA: TGCGCCATCCCAAGACAGCCGAATACCTACGAGCAGTACTTC. Translating it yields CAIPRQPNTYEQYF.

V is TRBV25-1 and J is TRBJ1-1; the D is unclear. V dropped 4 bases and J dropped 1 base, with 4 bases sitting between them. CDR3 length: 12 residues. The germline V gene encodes CDR1 MGHDK and CDR2 SYGVNS. The CDR3 reads CASSGGNTEAFF. The CDR3 region has the DNA TGTGCCAGCAGTGGCGGGAACACTGAAGCTTTCTTT.

J is TRBJ2-7 and V is TRBV19; D gene uncertain. Per the germline V gene, CDR1 is LNHDA and CDR2 is SQIVND (reference sequence). V dropped 2 bases and J dropped 3 bases, with 11 bases sitting between them. There are 14 residues in the CDR3. CDR3 sequence reads: CASSIQADSYEQYF. The CDR3 coding sequence is TGTGCCAGTAGTATACAGGCTGATAGCTACGAGCAGTACTTC.

The chain has TRBV10-3 and TRBJ2-1; 9 nucleotides align to TRBD1. V lost 6 bases to trimming and J lost 5 bases; unmatched junction nucleotides: 8. There are 15 residues in the CDR3. Germline-derived CDR1 and CDR2 are ENHRY and SYGVKD. The CDR3 region has the DNA TGTGCCATCAGAAAAACCGGGACAGGGAACAATGAGCAGTTCTTC. This codes for CAIRKTGTGNNEQFF.

Regarding this clone: At the DNA level, this CDR3 is encoded by other sequences in the same sample as well. This sequence joins TRBV7-9 and TRBJ2-7; 11 nucleotides align to TRBD1. Per the germline V gene, CDR1 is SEHNR and CDR2 is FQNEAQ (reference sequence). The V gene end was trimmed by 3 bases and the J gene end by 2 bases; junction bases not matched to a gene: 0. This CDR3 spans 14 amino acids. The CDR3 protein is CASSLGQGAYEQYF. The CDR3 DNA reads TGTGCCAGCAGCTTGGGACAGGGGGCCTACGAGCAGTACTTC.

The chain uses TRBV6-5 and TRBJ1-1, with 8 bases identical to TRBD1. The ends lost 6 bases at V and 8 bases at J; junction bases unmatched: 11. CDR1 is MNHEY and CDR2 is SVGAGI in the germline V gene. The CDR3 sequence is 14 residues long. This CDR3 is CASSTDRARVEAFF. The CDR3 DNA follows: TGTGCCAGCAGCACGGACAGGGCGAGGGTAGAAGCTTTCTTT.

J is TRBJ2-5 and V is TRBV21-1; TRBD1 is the table's D call, not checked against the DNA. TRBV21-1 is shown as a pseudogene. The CDR3 extends over 16 amino acids. In nucleotides, the CDR3 is TGTGCCAGCAGCAAAAAAGTTAGCAGGGTTGAGGAGACCCAGTACTTC. It encodes CASSKKVSRVEETQYF.

This sequence joins TRBV9 and TRBJ2-1, with TRBD2 matching 9 bases. CDR3 size: 14 residues. The V and J ends lost 1 base and 7 bases, in that order; junction bases with no gene match: 3. The V gene's germline CDR1 is SGDLS and CDR2 YYNGEE. This CDR3 reads CASSVLAGINEQFF. The CDR3 bases are TGTGCCAGCAGCGTACTAGCGGGGATAAATGAGCAGTTCTTC.